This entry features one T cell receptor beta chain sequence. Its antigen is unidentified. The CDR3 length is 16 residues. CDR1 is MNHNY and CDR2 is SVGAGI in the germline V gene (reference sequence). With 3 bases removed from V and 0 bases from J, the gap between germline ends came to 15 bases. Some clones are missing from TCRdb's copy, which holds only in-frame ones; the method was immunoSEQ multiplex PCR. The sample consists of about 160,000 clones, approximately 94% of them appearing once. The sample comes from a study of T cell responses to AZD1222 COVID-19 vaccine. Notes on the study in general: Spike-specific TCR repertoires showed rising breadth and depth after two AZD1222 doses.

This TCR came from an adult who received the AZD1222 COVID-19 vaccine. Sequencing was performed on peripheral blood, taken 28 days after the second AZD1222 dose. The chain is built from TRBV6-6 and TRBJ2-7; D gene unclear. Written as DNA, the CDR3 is TGTGCCAGCAGTTATTCCGAAAACTTACCCTCCTACGAGCAGTACTTC. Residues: CASSYSENLPSYEQYF.